This entry lists 17 T cell receptor beta chains sequenced from one sample in a study of blood T cell repertoires in COVID-19. Some clones are missing from TCRdb's copy, which holds only in-frame ones; the method was immunoSEQ multiplex PCR. The repertoire has around 130,000 clones, about 86% of them found once; the top ten carry about 2.5%. The sequenced sample consisted of PBMCs or T cells enriched from blood (not recorded which). The receptors originated from a woman aged 50 to 60 who had recovered from COVID-19.

CDR3 DNA sequence: TGTGCCAGCAGCCAAGATCCCAGAAACATTCAGTACTTC. The encoded protein is CASSQDPRNIQYF. The rearrangement uses TRBV3-1 (or the pseudogene TRBV3-2) and TRBJ2-4; the D is unclear. The germline gives CDR1 LGHDT, CDR2 YNNKEL (reference sequence). The CDR3 is 13 residues long. Trimming pared 0 bases from V and 6 bases from J, leaving 6 bases between.

CDR3 bases: TGTGCCAGCAGTTACGCCGGGGGGGAGCTGTTTTTT. As protein: CASSYAGGELFF. The V and J genes are TRBV6-5 and TRBJ2-2; D is unclear. Germline values: CDR1 MNHEY, CDR2 SVGAGI. V was clipped by 2 bases and J by 8 bases, with 6 bases between them. The CDR3 covers 12 residues.

The chain links TRBV14 to TRBJ1-6; a possible D gene is TRBD1 (5 bases). Trimming removed 5 bases from V and 7 bases from J, with 15 bases in between. CDR1 and CDR2 from the germline V gene are SGHDN and FVKESK. This CDR3 is built from 15 residues. CDR3 amino acids: CASSRGGVWNSPLHF. The CDR3 DNA sequence: TGTGCCAGCAGCAGGGGAGGGGTATGGAATTCACCCCTCCACTTT.

V is TRBV11-1 and J is TRBJ2-2, with D tentatively TRBD2 (6 bases). The ends were cut back, 0 bases at V and 9 bases at J, with 11 bases in the middle. The CDR3 sequence is 14 residues long. Germline V gene sequence: CDR1 SGHAT, CDR2 FQDESV (reference sequence). In nucleotides, the CDR3 is TGTGCCAGCAGCTTAGCGTTACTAGCCCGGGAGCTGTTTTTT. Translation: CASSLALLARELFF.

The V gene is TRBV18, the J gene TRBJ1-5; D possibly corresponds to TRBD1 (5 bases). The CDR3 has 14 amino acids. The V end lost 4 bases, the J end lost 5 bases, and 12 bases lay between the germline ends. Germline loops: CDR1 KGHSH, CDR2 LQKENI. The CDR3 coding sequence is TGTGCCAGCTCACACTCAGGGATCTATCAGCCCCAGCATTTT. Translation gives CASSHSGIYQPQHF.

This chain links TRBV7-9 with TRBJ1-4, with 8 bases aligning to TRBD1. The CDR3 is 15 residues long. Losses at the gene ends were 3 bases for V and 8 bases for J; bases not matched to a gene: 8. Germline CDR1 and CDR2: SEHNR and FQNEAQ (reference sequence). The CDR3 here is CASSFGQGLREKLFF. CDR3 coding DNA: TGTGCCAGCAGCTTCGGACAGGGATTGAGGGAAAAACTGTTTTTT.

The gene calls are TRBV12-5 and TRBJ1-6; 11 nucleotides align to TRBD1. This CDR3 comprises 14 residues. The V gene end was trimmed by 6 bases and the J gene end by 11 bases; junction bases not matched to a gene: 6. The germline V gene encodes CDR1 LGHNT and CDR2 FRNRAP. The CDR3 nucleotides read TGTGCTAGTGGCTCGGGACAGGGGGTCACACCCCTCCACTTT. This encodes CASGSGQGVTPLHF.

Only a few counts were recorded for this clone. The rearrangement joins TRBV18 to TRBJ2-7; TRBD2 matches at 11 bases. This CDR3 has 17 amino acids. Germline V gives CDR1 KGHSH, CDR2 LQKENI. Trimming removed 3 bases from V and 3 bases from J; junction bases left unmatched: 10. The CDR3 coding sequence is TGTGCCAGCTCACCTCAACGACTAGCGGGGAGTTTCTACGAGCAGTACTTC. Amino acids: CASSPQRLAGSFYEQYF.

The chain uses TRBV10-3 and TRBJ2-1; the match to TRBD1 covers 10 bases. Trimming cost V 4 bases and J 5 bases; bases outside gene matches: 11. CDR1 and CDR2 from the germline V gene are ENHRY and SYGVKD. The CDR3 loop spans 17 amino acids. The CDR3 spells CAISVRGTGALNNEQFF. The CDR3 DNA is TGTGCCATCAGTGTTAGAGGGACAGGGGCGTTGAACAATGAGCAGTTCTTC.

The V call is TRBV6-4, the J call TRBJ2-3; 8 nucleotides align to TRBD1. The CDR3 is 16 residues long. Germline values: CDR1 MRHNA, CDR2 SNTAGT. V trimming: 4 bases; J trimming: 1 base; junction bases outside the gene matches: 7. The CDR3 is CASSVGRGLGTDTQYF. CDR3 DNA sequence: TGTGCCAGCAGTGTTGGCAGGGGGCTTGGCACAGATACGCAGTATTTT.

V and J are TRBV19 and TRBJ2-1, with TRBD1 identical over 9 bases. V shed 3 bases and J 4 bases; nucleotides not matched to a gene: 4. The CDR3 runs to 15 residues. CDR1 and CDR2 (germline): LNHDA, SQIVND (reference sequence). This CDR3 is CASSMRGQGYNEQFF. CDR3 bases: TGTGCCAGTAGTATGCGGGGACAGGGATACAATGAGCAGTTCTTC.

The V and J genes are TRBV6-5 and TRBJ2-7; possibly TRBD2 for D (7 bases). V lost 6 bases to trimming and J lost 0 bases, with 9 bases between them. The germline V gene encodes CDR1 MNHEY and CDR2 SVGAGI. The CDR3 sequence is 13 residues long. The CDR3 reads CASSGGLSYEQYF. The CDR3 DNA is TGTGCCAGCAGCGGGGGGCTCTCCTACGAGCAGTACTTC.

The chain uses TRBV2 and TRBJ2-7; possible D gene TRBD2, 6 bases. Germline-derived CDR1 and CDR2 are SNHLY and FYNNEI. This CDR3 is 18 amino acids long. V gave up 4 bases and J gave up 5 bases, with 27 bases separating them. The CDR3 DNA follows: TGTGCCAGCAGTGGCCCAACATCTCTACAGGCGGGGATCCACGAGCAGTACTTC. The encoded protein is CASSGPTSLQAGIHEQYF.

This chain uses TRBV7-8 with TRBJ2-4, with D perhaps TRBD2 (5 bases). The CDR3 runs to 16 residues. V was cut by 2 bases and J by 8 bases, with 19 bases left in between. Germline loops: CDR1 SGHVS, CDR2 FQNEAQ. CDR3 in amino acids: CASSLLRAEERDIQYF. The CDR3 DNA is TGTGCCAGCAGCTTATTAAGAGCGGAGGAAAGGGACATTCAGTACTTC.

The CDR3 is CASTPSETGELFF. The CDR3 DNA reads as TGCGCCAGCACCCCTTCGGAGACCGGGGAGCTGTTTTTT. The V and J genes are TRBV5-1 and TRBJ2-2; the D is unclear. The germline gives CDR1 SGHRS, CDR2 YFSETQ. CDR3 length: 13 amino acids. V was clipped by 6 bases and J by 5 bases, with 11 bases between them.

This chain connects TRBV6-5 to TRBJ1-2, with D maybe TRBD1 (6 bases). The CDR3 is made up of 15 amino acids. Germline assignment: CDR1 MNHEY and CDR2 SVGAGI. V shed 6 bases and J shed 8 bases, with 22 bases lying between them. The CDR3 bases are TGTGCCAGCAGCCTGAACACCGGGGGGCAGGGGGGCTACACCTTC. Its translation: CASSLNTGGQGGYTF.

V usage is TRBV7-9 and J usage is TRBJ1-6, with D maybe TRBD1 (5 bases). Germline V gives CDR1 SEHNR, CDR2 FQNEAQ (reference sequence). CDR3 size: 15 residues. The V and J ends lost 5 bases and 6 bases respectively, with 14 bases between them. CDR3 residues: CASSAPGGPNSPLHF. The CDR3 DNA sequence: TGTGCCAGCAGCGCCCCGGGGGGACCTAATTCACCCCTCCACTTT.